This T cell receptor beta chain comes out of a study of human T cells and chemical hapten exposure. Time point: patch test 3, about 24 weeks after DPC sensitization. Treatment described: therapeutic diphenylcyclopropenone sensitization with weekly scalp DPC. This clonotype has only a few counts. From the RACE reads, TCRdb called clonotypes with MiXCR, one entry per CDR3 protein. The sample includes about 160,000 distinct CDR3 sequences, around a quarter of them seen just once. After removal of 4 bases from V and 9 bases from J, the junction contained 9 bases not matched to a gene. The CDR3 runs to 14 residues. CDR1 and CDR2 from the germline V gene are SGDLS and YYNGEE.

J is TRBJ2-4 and V is TRBV9, with 8 positions matching TRBD1. The TCR was taken from a woman younger than 30 with alopecia areata. Some clones in this sample may be carry-over from other donors' samples. This specimen was whole blood, taken in connection with sensitization to the hapten diphenylcyclopropenone (DPC). The CDR3: CASSTATGAGIQYF. The DNA of the CDR3 is TGTGCCAGCAGCACGGCGACAGGGGCTGGCATTCAGTACTTC.